Shown below are 15 T cell receptor beta chains from a single sample sequenced in a study of TIL therapy for anti-PD-1-resistant metastatic lung cancer. Time point denoted: pre-treatment sample, taken before nivolumab and TIL therapy. The tumor samples were excised metastases, mostly pleural nodules or supraclavicular lymph nodes. Sequencing used immunoSEQ v3. The method was immunoSEQ multiplex PCR; TCRdb's version includes in-frame clones alone and lacks a portion of them. The table lists roughly 92,000 clones, around three fifths of them singletons. This sample comprised tumor tissue, obtained at baseline. The receptors here all came from a person aged 25-80 years with non-small cell lung cancer.

The chain is built from TRBV6-2 or TRBV6-3 and TRBJ2-4, with TRBD2 matching 14 bases. In germline, CDR1 is MNHEY, CDR2 SVGEGT. With V trimmed by 5 bases and J by 5 bases, 11 bases remained unmatched. The CDR3 extends over 18 amino acids. Written as DNA, the CDR3 is TGTGCCAGCAGTCCCGGGGGGACTAGCGGGAGAACACAAAACATTCAGTACTTC. Its translation: CASSPGGTSGRTQNIQYF.

The V gene is TRBV2, the J gene TRBJ2-1, with 14 nucleotides matching TRBD2. Germline V lookup: CDR1 SNHLY, CDR2 FYNNEI. This CDR3 region has 16 residues. Germline trimming cut 5 bases from V and 5 bases from J; bases unmatched to any gene: 5. This CDR3 reads CASSHQTSGGDNEQFF. CDR3 nucleotide sequence: TGTGCCAGCAGTCACCAGACTAGCGGGGGGGACAATGAGCAGTTCTTC. Based on the CDR3 plus reference TRBV2 and TRBJ2-1, the full variable domain is EPEVTQTPSHQVTQMGQEVILRCVPISNHLYFYWYRQILGQKVEFLVSFYNNEISEKSEIFDDQFSVERPDGSNFTLKIRSTKLEDSAMYFCASSHQTSGGDNEQFFGPGTRLTVL.

V usage is TRBV28 and J usage is TRBJ1-6, with 9 bases that match TRBD1. The CDR3 spans 15 residues. Unmatched junction bases numbered 9, after V lost 5 bases and J lost 10 bases. CDR1 is MDHEN, CDR2 SYDVKM, per germline. This CDR3 is CASSPPGQGNSPLHF. The CDR3 DNA follows: TGTGCCAGCAGTCCCCCGGGACAGGGAAACTCACCCCTCCACTTT.

The rearrangement links TRBV5-1 to TRBJ2-7; D is ambiguous. V lost 0 bases and J 2 bases, leaving 9 bases between the germline ends. This CDR3 contains 14 residues. Germline CDR1 SGHRS, CDR2 YFSETQ. This CDR3 reads CASSLVVQPYEQYF. DNA of the CDR3: TGCGCCAGCAGCTTGGTAGTGCAGCCCTACGAGCAGTACTTC.

The chain is built from TRBV6-5 and TRBJ2-7; the D is unclear. Germline CDR1 and CDR2: MNHEY and SVGAGI. CDR3 length: 15 amino acids. V lost 2 bases and J lost 4, with 15 bases in between. The CDR3 coding sequence is TGTGCCAGCAGTTACGATCGGGTTGTGATATACGAGCAGTACTTC. It specifies CASSYDRVVIYEQYF.

The J gene is TRBJ2-2, the V gene TRBV19; TRBD2 agrees at 12 bases. V was pared by 4 bases and J by 2 bases, with 2 bases of the junction left unmatched. Per germline, CDR1 LNHDA and CDR2 SQIVND (reference sequence). The CDR3 consists of 16 residues. CDR3 DNA sequence: TGTGCCAGTAGTAAACTAGCGGGGGGTAACACCGGGGAGCTGTTTTTT. Its protein is CASSKLAGGNTGELFF.

V usage is TRBV29-1 and J usage is TRBJ2-2; D perhaps matches TRBD1 (5 bases). The V gene's germline CDR1 is SQVTM and CDR2 ANQGSEA. V lost 6 bases and J 1 base, leaving 15 bases between the germline ends. The CDR3 contains 15 residues. As DNA, the CDR3 is TGCAGCGTGAAGCGCGCGACAGTGAACACCGGGGAGCTGTTTTTT. This gives the protein CSVKRATVNTGELFF.

The V and J genes are TRBV13 and TRBJ2-1, with 7 bases aligning to TRBD1. CDR3 size: 14 residues. V dropped 0 bases and J dropped 10; count of bases not matched to a gene: 6. Germline-derived CDR1 and CDR2 are PRHDT and FYEKMQ (reference sequence). The CDR3 region is CASSLGPGGREQFF. DNA of the CDR3: TGTGCCAGCAGCTTAGGACCAGGGGGAAGGGAGCAGTTCTTC.

This rearrangement joins TRBV6-5 to TRBJ1-2; 8 bases fit TRBD1. The CDR3 covers 14 residues. With 2 bases clipped from V and 8 bases from J, the junction kept 7 bases outside the gene matches. Germline V CDR1 and CDR2: MNHEY, SVGAGI. The CDR3 sequence is CASSYLTGEQGYTF. The CDR3 DNA follows: TGTGCCAGCAGTTACCTGACAGGGGAGCAAGGCTACACCTTC.

V and J are TRBV7-9 and TRBJ2-2; 11 bases fit TRBD1. The CDR3 spans 16 residues. CDR1 is SEHNR and CDR2 is FQNEAQ in the germline V gene (reference sequence). With 1 base clipped from V and 6 bases from J, the junction kept 4 bases outside the gene matches. The CDR3: CASSLVGQGAAGELFF. The DNA of the CDR3 is TGTGCCAGCAGCTTAGTTGGACAGGGGGCGGCCGGGGAGCTGTTTTTT.

The chain uses TRBV6-2 or TRBV6-3 and TRBJ1-1; TRBD1 agrees at 7 bases. CDR1 is MNHEY, CDR2 SVGEGT, per germline. The CDR3 covers 13 residues. The V gene end was trimmed by 5 bases and the J gene end by 5 bases; junction bases not matched to a gene: 5. CDR3 loop: CASSHQGETEAFF. The CDR3 DNA reads as TGTGCCAGCAGTCACCAGGGGGAGACTGAAGCTTTCTTT.

The genes are TRBV7-9 and TRBJ1-4, with a weak D call TRBD1 (6 bases). CDR3 size: 15 residues. V dropped 4 bases and J dropped 6 bases, with 15 bases sitting between them. The germline V gene encodes CDR1 SEHNR and CDR2 FQNEAQ (reference sequence). The CDR3 protein is CASSSYRALDEKLFF. The CDR3 DNA is TGTGCCAGCAGCTCATACAGGGCTTTGGATGAAAAACTGTTTTTT.

V and J are TRBV6-2 or TRBV6-3 and TRBJ1-1, with TRBD1 matching over 8 bases. This CDR3 region has 14 residues. V shed 6 bases, J shed 6 bases, and the junction held 9 bases outside the gene matches. Germline CDR1 and CDR2: MNHEY and SVGEGT. The CDR3 bases are TGTGCCAGCAGCCCTGTACAGGGGGTACCTGAAGCTTTCTTT. Encoded protein: CASSPVQGVPEAFF.

The CDR3 DNA sequence: TGTGCCACCAGTGATCCGGACAGGGTGGGGGCCTGGGAGCTGTTTTTT. Its translation: CATSDPDRVGAWELFF. The chain links TRBV24-1 to TRBJ2-2; 8 bases agree with TRBD1. Germline CDR1 and CDR2: KGHDR and SFDVKD. This CDR3 has 16 amino acids. V lost 3 bases to trimming and J lost 9 bases; unmatched junction nucleotides: 11.

The V gene is TRBV19, the J gene TRBJ2-3, with 9 bases fitting TRBD1. Looked up from germline, CDR1 is LNHDA and CDR2 is SQIVND (reference sequence). Trimming took 3 bases from V and 3 from J; bases not matched to a gene: 4. This CDR3 contains 15 residues. The CDR3 DNA reads TGTGCCAGTAGTATCCGGGACAGGGAGACAGATACGCAGTATTTT. Amino acid sequence: CASSIRDRETDTQYF.